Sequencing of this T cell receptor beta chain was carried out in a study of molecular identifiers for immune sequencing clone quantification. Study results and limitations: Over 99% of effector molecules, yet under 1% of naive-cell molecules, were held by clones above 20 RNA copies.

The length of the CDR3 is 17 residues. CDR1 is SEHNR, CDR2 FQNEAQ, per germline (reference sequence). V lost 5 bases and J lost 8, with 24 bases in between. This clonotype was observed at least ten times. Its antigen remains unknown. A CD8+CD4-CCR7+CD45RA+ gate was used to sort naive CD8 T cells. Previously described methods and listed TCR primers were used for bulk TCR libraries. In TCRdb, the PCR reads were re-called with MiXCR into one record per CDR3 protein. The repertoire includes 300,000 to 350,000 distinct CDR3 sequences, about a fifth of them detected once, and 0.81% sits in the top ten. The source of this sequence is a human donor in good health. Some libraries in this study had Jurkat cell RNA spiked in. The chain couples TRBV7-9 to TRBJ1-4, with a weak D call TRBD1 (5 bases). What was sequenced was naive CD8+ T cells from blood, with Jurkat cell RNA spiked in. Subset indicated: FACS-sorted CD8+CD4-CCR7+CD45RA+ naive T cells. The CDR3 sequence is CASSPTLRQGLNEKLFF. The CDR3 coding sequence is TGTGCCAGCAGCCCCACCCTACGGCAGGGCCTCAACGAAAAACTGTTTTTT.